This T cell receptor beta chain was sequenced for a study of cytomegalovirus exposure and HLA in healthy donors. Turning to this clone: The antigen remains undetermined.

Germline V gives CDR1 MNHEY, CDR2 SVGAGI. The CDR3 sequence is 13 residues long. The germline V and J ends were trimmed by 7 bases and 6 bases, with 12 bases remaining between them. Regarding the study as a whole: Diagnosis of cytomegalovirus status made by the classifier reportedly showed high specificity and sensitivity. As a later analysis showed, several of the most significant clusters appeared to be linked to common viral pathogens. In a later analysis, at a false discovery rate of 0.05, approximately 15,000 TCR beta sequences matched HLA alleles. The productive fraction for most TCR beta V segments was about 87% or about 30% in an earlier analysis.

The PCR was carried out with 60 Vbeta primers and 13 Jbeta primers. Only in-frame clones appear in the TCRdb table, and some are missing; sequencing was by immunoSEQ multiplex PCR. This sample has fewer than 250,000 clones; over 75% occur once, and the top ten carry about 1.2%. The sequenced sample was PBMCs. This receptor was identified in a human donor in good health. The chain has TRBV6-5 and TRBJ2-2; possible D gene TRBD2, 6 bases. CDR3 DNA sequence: TGTGCCAGCACCCCGGGGACTCCCGGGGAGCTGTTTTTT. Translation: CASTPGTPGELFF.